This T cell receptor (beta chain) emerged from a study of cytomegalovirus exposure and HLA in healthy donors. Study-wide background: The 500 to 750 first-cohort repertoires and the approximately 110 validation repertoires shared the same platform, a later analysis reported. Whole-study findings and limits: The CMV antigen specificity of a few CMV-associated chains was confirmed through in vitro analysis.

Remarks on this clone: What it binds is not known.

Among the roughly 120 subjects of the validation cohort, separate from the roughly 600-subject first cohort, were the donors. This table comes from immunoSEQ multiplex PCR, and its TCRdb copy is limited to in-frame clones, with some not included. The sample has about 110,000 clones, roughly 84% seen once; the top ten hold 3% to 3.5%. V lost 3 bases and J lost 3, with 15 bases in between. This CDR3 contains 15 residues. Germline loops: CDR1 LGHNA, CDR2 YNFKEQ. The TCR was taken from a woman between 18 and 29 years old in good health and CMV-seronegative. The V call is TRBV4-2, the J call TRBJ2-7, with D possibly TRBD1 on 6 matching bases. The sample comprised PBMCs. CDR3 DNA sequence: TGTGCCAGCAGCCAGGCCTTAGGGGGAAACTACGAGCAGTACTTC. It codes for CASSQALGGNYEQYF.